The source of this TCR beta chain is a study of T-cell reconstitution after alpha-beta-depleted transplantation in children. General study results and limits: Most T-cell counts and diversity one year after the transplant came from T cells that were newly produced. Some patients showed high day-60 TCRbeta diversity, which derived from surviving recipient T cells and thymic progenitors. The origin of alpha-beta T cells about two months after transplant was reportedly several hundred expanded graft clones.

In this sample, this clonotype turned up many times. Its antigen is unidentified. The CDR3 is made up of 14 amino acids. The J segment lost 5 bases and the V segment lost 4 bases, leaving 5 bases of the junction unmatched. Germline V gene data show CDR1 as SGHTA and CDR2 as FQGNSA. The TCRbeta library was prepared with unique molecular identifiers. One entry per CDR3 protein, called by TCRdb with MiXCR from the PCR reads. The data contain about 300,000 distinct CDR3 sequences, about 9.4% of them seen just once; the ten biggest clones take up roughly 7.1%. Sequencing used PBMCs, obtained before TCRalphabeta/CD19-depleted stem cell transplant. The gene calls are TRBV7-2 and TRBJ2-1; 7 positions agree with TRBD1. This receptor was taken from a boy in the first two years of life with acute myeloid leukemia, due to receive a stem cell transplant. CDR3 bases: TGTGCCAGCAGCTCCCGACAGGGAAACAATGAGCAGTTCTTC. It codes for CASSSRQGNNEQFF.